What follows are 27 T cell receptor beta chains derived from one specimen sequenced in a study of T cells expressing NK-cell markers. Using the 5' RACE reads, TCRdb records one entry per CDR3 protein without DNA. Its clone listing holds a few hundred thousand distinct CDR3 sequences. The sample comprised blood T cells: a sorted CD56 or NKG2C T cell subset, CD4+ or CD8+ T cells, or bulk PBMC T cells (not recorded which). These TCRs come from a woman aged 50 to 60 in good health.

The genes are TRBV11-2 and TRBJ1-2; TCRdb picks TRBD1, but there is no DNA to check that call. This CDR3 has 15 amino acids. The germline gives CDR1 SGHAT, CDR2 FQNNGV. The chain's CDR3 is CASSSTYPQGHGYTF.

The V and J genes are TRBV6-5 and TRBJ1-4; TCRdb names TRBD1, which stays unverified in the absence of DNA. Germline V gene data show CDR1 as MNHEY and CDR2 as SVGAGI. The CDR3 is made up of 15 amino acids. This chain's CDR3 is CASGRRGGGAEKLFF.

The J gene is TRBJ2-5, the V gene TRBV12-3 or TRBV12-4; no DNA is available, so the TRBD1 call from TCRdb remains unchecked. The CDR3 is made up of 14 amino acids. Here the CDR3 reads CASSSEGQHRTQYF.

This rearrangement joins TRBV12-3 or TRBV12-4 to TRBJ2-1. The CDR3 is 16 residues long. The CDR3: CASSRGRARMRLEQFF.

CDR3 protein: CASSLEGLASVFSYEQYF. The rearrangement uses TRBV5-1 and TRBJ2-7; TCRdb gives TRBD2 as the D gene, but with no DNA this cannot be confirmed. This CDR3 region has 18 residues. Looked up from germline, CDR1 is SGHRS and CDR2 is YFSETQ.

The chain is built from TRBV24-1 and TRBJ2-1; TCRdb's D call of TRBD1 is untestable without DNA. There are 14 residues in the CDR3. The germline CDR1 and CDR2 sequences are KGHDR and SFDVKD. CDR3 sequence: CATSAAQSYNEQFF.

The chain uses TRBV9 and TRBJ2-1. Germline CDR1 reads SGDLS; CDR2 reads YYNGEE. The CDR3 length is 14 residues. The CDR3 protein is CASSPNPSYNEQFF.

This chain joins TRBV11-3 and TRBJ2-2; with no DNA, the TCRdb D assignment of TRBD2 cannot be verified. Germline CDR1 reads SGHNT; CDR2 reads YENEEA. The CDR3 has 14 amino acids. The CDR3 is CASSSVAGTGELFF.

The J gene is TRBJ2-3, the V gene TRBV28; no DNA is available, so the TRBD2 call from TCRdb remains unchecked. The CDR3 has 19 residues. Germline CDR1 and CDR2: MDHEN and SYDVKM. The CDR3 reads CASRPEQGRAKKATDTQYF.

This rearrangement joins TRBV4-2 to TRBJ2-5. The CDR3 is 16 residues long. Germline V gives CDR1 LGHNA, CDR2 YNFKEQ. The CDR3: CASSQDRRGDQETQYF.

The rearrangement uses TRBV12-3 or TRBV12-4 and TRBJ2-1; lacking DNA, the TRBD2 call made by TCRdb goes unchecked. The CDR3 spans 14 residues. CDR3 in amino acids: CASSLASGTPEMFF.

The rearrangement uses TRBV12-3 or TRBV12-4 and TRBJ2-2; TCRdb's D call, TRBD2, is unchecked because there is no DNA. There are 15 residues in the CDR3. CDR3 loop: CASSPSPGGTGELFF.

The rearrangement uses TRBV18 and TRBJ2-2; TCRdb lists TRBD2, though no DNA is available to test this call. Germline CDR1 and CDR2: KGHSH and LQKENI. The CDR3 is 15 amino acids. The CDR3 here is CASSPREAYTGELFF.

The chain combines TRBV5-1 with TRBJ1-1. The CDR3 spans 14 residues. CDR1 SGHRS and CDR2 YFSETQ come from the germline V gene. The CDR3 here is CASSLTAFDTEAFF.

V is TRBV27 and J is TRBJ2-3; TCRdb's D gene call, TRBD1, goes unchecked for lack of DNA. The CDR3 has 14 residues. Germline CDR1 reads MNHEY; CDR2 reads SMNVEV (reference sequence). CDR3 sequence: CASSLRGILDTQYF.

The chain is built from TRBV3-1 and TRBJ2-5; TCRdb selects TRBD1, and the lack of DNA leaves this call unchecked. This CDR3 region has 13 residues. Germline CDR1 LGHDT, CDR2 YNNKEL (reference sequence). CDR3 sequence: CASWGRIRETQYF.

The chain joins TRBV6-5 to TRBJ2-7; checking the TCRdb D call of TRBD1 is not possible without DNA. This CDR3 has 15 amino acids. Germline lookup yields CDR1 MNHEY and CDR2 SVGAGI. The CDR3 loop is CASKGIGQASGEQYF.

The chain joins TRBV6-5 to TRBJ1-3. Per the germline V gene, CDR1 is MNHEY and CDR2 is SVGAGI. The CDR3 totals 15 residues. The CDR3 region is CASSSTEMAGNTIYF.

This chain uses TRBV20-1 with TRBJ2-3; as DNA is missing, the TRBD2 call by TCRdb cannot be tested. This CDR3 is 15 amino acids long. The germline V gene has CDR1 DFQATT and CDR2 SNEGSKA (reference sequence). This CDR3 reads CSAREVGLGTDTQYF.

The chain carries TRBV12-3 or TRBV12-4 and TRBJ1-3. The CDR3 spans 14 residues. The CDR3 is CASDRMSSGNTIYF.

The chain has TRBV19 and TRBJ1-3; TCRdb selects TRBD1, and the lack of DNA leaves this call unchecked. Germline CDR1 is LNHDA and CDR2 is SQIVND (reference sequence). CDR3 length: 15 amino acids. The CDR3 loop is CASSIGGASGNTIYF.

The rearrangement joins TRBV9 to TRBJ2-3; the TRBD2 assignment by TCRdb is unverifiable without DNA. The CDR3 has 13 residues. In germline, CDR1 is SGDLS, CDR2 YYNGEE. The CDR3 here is CASSTRTEGTQYF.

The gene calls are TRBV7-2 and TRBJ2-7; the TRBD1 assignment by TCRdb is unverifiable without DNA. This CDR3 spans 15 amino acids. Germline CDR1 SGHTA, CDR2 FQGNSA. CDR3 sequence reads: CASSLEGVSGYEQYF.

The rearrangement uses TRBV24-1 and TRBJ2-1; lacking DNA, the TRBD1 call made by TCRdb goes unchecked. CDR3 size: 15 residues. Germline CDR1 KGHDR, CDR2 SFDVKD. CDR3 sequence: CATSDTGGPKNEQFF.

CDR3 residues: CASSEVGLNTGELFF. The chain couples TRBV2 to TRBJ2-2; TCRdb's D call of TRBD2 is untestable without DNA. The CDR3 consists of 15 residues. Germline loops: CDR1 SNHLY, CDR2 FYNNEI.

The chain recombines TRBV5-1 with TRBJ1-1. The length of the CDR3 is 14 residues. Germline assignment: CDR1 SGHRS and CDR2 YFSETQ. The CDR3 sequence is CASSSVISQAEAFF.

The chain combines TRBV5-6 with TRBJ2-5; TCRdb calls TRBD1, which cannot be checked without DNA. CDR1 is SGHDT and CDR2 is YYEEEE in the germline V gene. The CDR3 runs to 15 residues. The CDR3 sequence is CASSWGTRGAETQYF.